This TCR beta chain stems from a study of T cell changes during pregnancy in multiple sclerosis. The CDR3 loop spans 17 amino acids. The V and J ends lost 1 base and 5 bases, in that order; junction bases with no gene match: 7. Per germline, CDR1 MGHRA and CDR2 YSYEKL. TCRdb's copy holds only in-frame clones and misses some; the assay was immunoSEQ multiplex PCR. The table shows 85,000 to 95,000 clones, with 91% occurring only once. The receptor was derived from a female donor in good health, enrolled as a control in a pregnancy study. The sequencing used peripheral blood, collected after pregnancy. The rearrangement uses TRBV4-1 and TRBJ2-2, with 10 bases identical to TRBD1. CDR3 bases: TGCGCCAGCAGCCAAGGGTCTGACAGGGGGCGTACCGGGGAGCTGTTTTTT. Residues: CASSQGSDRGRTGELFF.